The next 25 T cell receptor beta chains were all read from a single sample in a study of T-cell memory formation after mild COVID-19. TCRdb independently ran MiXCR on the 5' RACE reads; one entry per CDR3 protein. This sample has fewer than 650,000 distinct CDR3 sequences, with roughly 17% found just once. The sample consisted of PBMCs or a T cell subset sorted from them (not recorded which). The receptors shown here come from an adult woman who had mild COVID-19 (a few samples of this study predate the infection). Cell type and time point are not known.

There are a few counts of this clonotype. The rearrangement uses TRBV7-2 and TRBJ1-6; tentative D call: TRBD1 (6 bases). V was pared by 0 bases and J by 9 bases, with 12 bases between. Germline lookup yields CDR1 SGHTA and CDR2 FQGNSA. This CDR3 contains 15 residues. The CDR3: CASSLATGLGSPLHF. DNA for the CDR3: TGTGCCAGCAGCTTAGCAACAGGGTTGGGTTCACCCCTCCACTTT. The full variable domain, with the rest looked up from reference TRBV7-2 and TRBJ1-6, is GAGVSQSPSNKVTEKGKDVELRCDPISGHTALYWYRQSLGQGLEFLIYFQGNSAPDKSGLPSDRFSAERTGGSVSTLTIQRTQQEDSAVYLCASSLATGLGSPLHFGNGTRLTVT.

This clonotype was seen only a few times. This rearrangement joins TRBV6-4 to TRBJ2-1; tentative D call: TRBD2 (6 bases). Trimming shortened V by 0 bases and J by 9 bases, and 12 bases separated the two germline ends. CDR1 is MRHNA, CDR2 SNTAGT, per germline. This CDR3 is built from 14 residues. CDR3: CASSDSETSSEQFF. The CDR3 DNA is TGTGCCAGCAGTGACTCGGAGACTAGTTCTGAGCAGTTCTTC.

In this sample, this clonotype turned up a few times. This chain connects TRBV4-1 to TRBJ2-5, with 7 bases that match TRBD1. Germline values: CDR1 MGHRA, CDR2 YSYEKL. The V and J ends lost 0 bases and 5 bases, in that order; junction bases with no gene match: 12. This CDR3 is built from 17 residues. The CDR3 sequence: CASSQDRHRGTGETQYF. For the CDR3, the DNA is TGCGCCAGCAGCCAAGATCGGCACAGGGGCACAGGGGAGACCCAGTACTTC.

This clonotype has a handful of counts. The CDR3 region is CASSYLRSGGSYEQYF. CDR3 DNA: TGTGCCAGCAGTTATCTTAGGTCAGGGGGATCCTACGAGCAGTACTTC. The chain joins TRBV6-6 to TRBJ2-7; 7 nucleotides match TRBD1. The germline CDR1 and CDR2 sequences are MNHNY and SVGAGI (reference sequence). The V and J ends lost 3 bases and 1 base, in that order; junction bases with no gene match: 9. The CDR3 loop spans 16 amino acids.

This chain links TRBV19 with TRBJ2-7; no definite D call. V was shortened by 7 bases and J by 2 bases, with 30 bases between the two germline ends. The CDR3 extends over 19 amino acids. The germline V gene has CDR1 LNHDA and CDR2 SQIVND (reference sequence). CDR3 residues: CASTTRVGNPRAKAYEQYF. In DNA form, the CDR3 reads TGTGCCAGTACTACCCGGGTGGGGAACCCACGCGCCAAAGCCTACGAGCAGTACTTC.

The chain links TRBV5-1 to TRBJ1-1, with TRBD1 matching 7 bases. V was clipped by 3 bases and J by 3 bases; unmatched bases: 5. Germline lookup yields CDR1 SGHRS and CDR2 YFSETQ. CDR3 size: 14 residues. The CDR3 loop is CASSSTGTDTEAFF. The CDR3 DNA reads as TGCGCCAGCAGCTCCACTGGGACAGACACTGAAGCTTTCTTT.

This clonotype was detected ten times or more. The chain has TRBV18 and TRBJ1-5; D uncertain. CDR3 length: 14 residues. Trimming removed 3 bases at V and 5 bases at J, with 11 bases between. Germline V lookup: CDR1 KGHSH, CDR2 LQKENI. DNA of the CDR3: TGTGCCAGCTCACCCGCGCCGATGGATCAGCCCCAGCATTTT. Translation: CASSPAPMDQPQHF.

This chain uses TRBV7-2 with TRBJ2-1, with 9 bases aligning to TRBD1. Germline V gives CDR1 SGHTA, CDR2 FQGNSA. J gave up 7 bases and V 1 base, and 8 bases lay outside the gene matches. The CDR3 sequence is 16 residues long. Written as DNA, the CDR3 is TGTGCCAGCAGCTTAGGGGGGACAGGGTCGAAAAATGAGCAGTTCTTC. Its protein is CASSLGGTGSKNEQFF.

This clonotype was recorded a few times. This chain connects TRBV7-2 to TRBJ2-7, with a possible D match to TRBD2 (6 bases). The CDR3 extends over 12 amino acids. Trimming stripped 6 bases from V and 2 bases from J, with 8 bases between. Germline V gene data show CDR1 as SGHTA and CDR2 as FQGNSA. DNA of the CDR3: TGTGCCAGCAGGCGGGGAGCCTACGAGCAGTACTTC. Its translation: CASRRGAYEQYF.

This clonotype was picked up a small number of times. The rearrangement uses TRBV7-9 and TRBJ2-5, with D tentatively TRBD2 (6 bases). This CDR3 comprises 14 residues. CDR1 and CDR2 from the germline V gene are SEHNR and FQNEAQ (reference sequence). The V gene lost 5 bases and the J gene lost 5 bases, with 15 bases spanning the gap. The CDR3 nucleotides read TGTGCCAGCAGCGAGGAGGGTTGGTGGGAGACCCAGTACTTC. Its protein product is CASSEEGWWETQYF.

The chain couples TRBV7-3 to TRBJ2-1, with TRBD2 identical over 10 bases. Germline V gives CDR1 SGHTA, CDR2 FQGTGA. The CDR3 totals 16 residues. J gave up 5 bases and V 1 base, and 5 bases lay outside the gene matches. CDR3 nucleotides: TGTGCCAGCAGCTTAATAGGCAGCGGGAGGGACAATGAGCAGTTCTTC. This translates into CASSLIGSGRDNEQFF. Looking up the rest from reference TRBV7-3 and TRBJ2-1 gives the full variable domain: GAGVSQTPSNKVTEKGKYVELRCDPISGHTALYWYRQSLGQGPEFLIYFQGTGAADDSGLPNDRFFAVRPEGSVSTLKIQRTERGDSAVYLCASSLIGSGRDNEQFFGPGTRLTVL.

For the CDR3, the DNA is TGTGCCAGTAGTATAAAGGCTAGCGGGACCGGGGAGCTGTTTTTT. Its translation: CASSIKASGTGELFF. This chain links TRBV19 with TRBJ2-2; 8 bases match TRBD2. The CDR3 runs 15 residues. The junction had 4 bases not matched to a gene; V was cut back by 2 bases and J by 5 bases. Germline values: CDR1 LNHDA, CDR2 SQIVND (reference sequence).

In its sample, this clonotype was seen a few times. V and J are TRBV5-1 and TRBJ2-1, with 16 bases identical to TRBD2. In germline, CDR1 is SGHRS, CDR2 YFSETQ. This CDR3 comprises 15 residues. The V gene end was trimmed by 4 bases and the J gene end by 12 bases; junction bases not matched to a gene: 7. The CDR3 DNA follows: TGCGCCAGCAGCCAAGGGACTAGCGGGAGGGCCCGGCAGTTCTTC. Its protein is CASSQGTSGRARQFF.

This clonotype was found a few times. The chain uses TRBV18 and TRBJ1-2, with D unclear. Trimming took 6 bases from V and 0 from J, leaving 14 bases between them. This CDR3 contains 15 residues. Germline lookup yields CDR1 KGHSH and CDR2 LQKENI. The CDR3 loop reads CASSSDRLSNYGYTF. CDR3 DNA: TGTGCCAGCTCGTCTGATCGACTGTCTAACTATGGCTACACCTTC.

Concerning this clonotype itself: A read error is possible here, since a much larger clone lies one base away. The V gene is TRBV19, the J gene TRBJ1-2, with TRBD1 matching over 7 bases. Germline V gene data show CDR1 as LNHDA and CDR2 as SQIVND (reference sequence). This CDR3 is 13 amino acids long. The V gene end was trimmed by 4 bases and the J gene end by 8 bases; junction bases not matched to a gene: 7. CDR3 sequence reads: CASSRQGRRGYTF. The CDR3 DNA sequence: TGTGCCAGTAGTAGACAGGGAAGACGAGGCTACACCTTC. The whole variable domain, remainder taken from reference TRBV19 and TRBJ1-2, is DGGITQSPKYLFRKEGQNVTLSCEQNLNHDAMYWYRQDPGQGLRLIYYSQIVNDFQKGDIAEGYSVSREKKESFPLTVTSAQKNPTAFYLCASSRQGRRGYTFGSGTRLTVV.

This chain uses TRBV9 with TRBJ1-2; D unresolved. The CDR3 contains 13 residues. V lost 4 bases and J 7 bases, leaving 14 bases between the germline ends. In germline, CDR1 is SGDLS, CDR2 YYNGEE. CDR3 protein: CASSPGGPAGYTF. CDR3 bases: TGTGCCAGCAGCCCCGGCGGGCCCGCTGGCTACACCTTC.

A few counts support this clonotype. The V and J genes are TRBV6-1 and TRBJ1-5; 10 nucleotides align to TRBD1. Germline V gives CDR1 MNHNS, CDR2 SASEGT. The CDR3 runs 17 residues. V was clipped by 3 bases and J by 6 bases; unmatched bases: 11. The CDR3 DNA reads as TGTGCCAGCAGTGACGGCCCCGGGACAGGGGACGTTCAGCCCCAGCATTTT. As protein: CASSDGPGTGDVQPQHF.

J is TRBJ2-7 and V is TRBV20-1, with 9 bases aligning to TRBD2. The germline CDR1 and CDR2 sequences are DFQATT and SNEGSKA (reference sequence). The CDR3 is made up of 15 amino acids. Trimming took 0 bases from V and 0 from J; bases not matched to a gene: 3. CDR3 nucleotide sequence: TGCAGTGCTAGAGATCTAGCGGGGCCCTCCTACGAGCAGTACTTC. Translated: CSARDLAGPSYEQYF.

There are a few counts of this clonotype. The chain combines TRBV6-6 with TRBJ1-2, with D maybe TRBD1 (6 bases). The CDR3 is 16 amino acids. The V gene's germline CDR1 is MNHNY and CDR2 SVGAGI (reference sequence). Trimming cost V 5 bases and J 0 bases, with 16 bases left between them. The CDR3 protein is CASSPRGGSANYGYTF. The CDR3 bases are TGTGCCAGCAGTCCAAGGGGGGGGTCCGCTAACTATGGCTACACCTTC.

This chain connects TRBV7-2 to TRBJ2-2; 8 bases are shared with TRBD1. The CDR3 contains 17 residues. CDR1 is SGHTA and CDR2 is FQGNSA in the germline V gene. V gave up 4 bases and J gave up 2 bases; unmatched junction bases: 9. The CDR3 DNA reads TGTGCCAGCAGCTCGCGGACAGGGAGCCTTAACACCGGGGAGCTGTTTTTT. Translating it yields CASSSRTGSLNTGELFF.

This chain links TRBV9 with TRBJ2-7; 9 bases are shared with TRBD2. Per the germline V gene, CDR1 is SGDLS and CDR2 is YYNGEE. The CDR3 runs 14 residues. After removal of 4 bases from V and 6 bases from J, the junction contained 8 bases not matched to a gene. The CDR3 reads CASSLQREAGEQYF. In nucleotides, the CDR3 is TGTGCCAGCAGCTTGCAGCGGGAGGCGGGCGAGCAGTACTTC.

V and J are TRBV12-3 or TRBV12-4 and TRBJ1-4; 8 bases are shared with TRBD1. V was clipped by 5 bases and J by 5 bases; unmatched bases: 7. The CDR3 covers 15 residues. The CDR3 is CASSPRTGSNEKLFF. The CDR3 DNA is TGTGCCAGCAGTCCCAGGACAGGGTCAAATGAAAAACTGTTTTTT.

This clonotype occurred a few times. V and J are TRBV7-9 and TRBJ2-7; 8 positions match TRBD1. This CDR3 region has 16 residues. The V segment lost 0 bases and the J segment 3 bases; nucleotides outside the gene matches: 7. Germline V gene sequence: CDR1 SEHNR, CDR2 FQNEAQ (reference sequence). This chain's CDR3 is CASSLARGQGLYEQYF. The CDR3 DNA sequence: TGTGCCAGCAGCTTAGCGAGAGGACAGGGCCTCTACGAGCAGTACTTC.

This rearrangement joins TRBV7-2 to TRBJ1-2; D is ambiguous. V lost 1 base to trimming and J lost 3 bases, with 15 bases between them. Germline V gene data show CDR1 as SGHTA and CDR2 as FQGNSA. The CDR3 totals 16 residues. CDR3 nucleotide sequence: TGTGCCAGCAGCTTAGTCTCCGGGCCCGAAGACTATGGCTACACCTTC. Residues: CASSLVSGPEDYGYTF.

This clonotype was counted a few times. This sequence joins TRBV7-2 and TRBJ1-2; D ambiguous. The germline CDR1 and CDR2 sequences are SGHTA and FQGNSA. The ends were cut back, 5 bases at V and 8 bases at J, with 12 bases in the middle. The CDR3 consists of 12 residues. The CDR3: CASSQPLRGYTF. CDR3 DNA sequence: TGTGCCAGCAGCCAGCCCCTAAGGGGCTACACCTTC.